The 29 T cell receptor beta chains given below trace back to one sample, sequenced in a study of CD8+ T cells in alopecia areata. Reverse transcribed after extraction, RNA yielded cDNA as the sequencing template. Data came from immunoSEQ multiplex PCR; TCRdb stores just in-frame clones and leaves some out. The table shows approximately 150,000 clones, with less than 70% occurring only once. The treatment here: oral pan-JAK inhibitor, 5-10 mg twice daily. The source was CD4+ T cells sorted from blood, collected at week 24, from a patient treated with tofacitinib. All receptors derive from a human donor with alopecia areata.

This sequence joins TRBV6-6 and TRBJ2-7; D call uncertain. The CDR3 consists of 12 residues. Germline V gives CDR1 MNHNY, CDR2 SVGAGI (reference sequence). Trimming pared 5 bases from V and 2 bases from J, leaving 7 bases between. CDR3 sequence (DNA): TGTGCCAGCAGTAGAATCACCTACGAGCAGTACTTC. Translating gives CASSRITYEQYF.

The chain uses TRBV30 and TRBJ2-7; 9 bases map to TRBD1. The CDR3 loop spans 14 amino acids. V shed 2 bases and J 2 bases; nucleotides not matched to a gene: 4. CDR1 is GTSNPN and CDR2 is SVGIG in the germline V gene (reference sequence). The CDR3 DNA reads TGTGCCTGGAGTAAACAGGGGGCCCCCTACGAGCAGTACTTC. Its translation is CAWSKQGAPYEQYF.

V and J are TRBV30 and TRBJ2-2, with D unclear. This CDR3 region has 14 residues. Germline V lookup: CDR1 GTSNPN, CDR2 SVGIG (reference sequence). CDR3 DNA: TGTGCAGAGCAAGGCAGTTCGAACACCGGGGAGCTGTTTTTT. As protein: CAEQGSSNTGELFF.

CDR3 in DNA: TGTGCCAGCAGCTTAGGTGCAGACAATGAGCAGTTCTTC. Protein sequence: CASSLGADNEQFF. V is TRBV5-6 and J is TRBJ2-1, with D uncertain. The V gene lost 2 bases and the J gene lost 5 bases, with 8 bases spanning the gap. Germline V gives CDR1 SGHDT, CDR2 YYEEEE. The CDR3 loop spans 13 amino acids.

The CDR3 protein is CSVERGRHEQYF. CDR3 bases: TGCAGCGTTGAGAGGGGACGCCACGAGCAGTACTTC. The chain employs TRBV29-1 and TRBJ2-7; D tentatively reads TRBD1 or TRBD2 (5 bases each). V lost 3 bases and J lost 5, with 11 bases in between. Germline V gene sequence: CDR1 SQVTM, CDR2 ANQGSEA. The CDR3 runs 12 residues.

Here the CDR3 DNA reads TGCAGCGTTCTACAGGCGCAGGGGAACACTGAAGCTTTCTTT. Residues: CSVLQAQGNTEAFF. The chain employs TRBV29-1 and TRBJ1-1, with a possible D match to TRBD1 (5 bases). The CDR3 covers 14 residues. V lost 5 bases, J lost 1 base, and 14 bases lay in between. Per the germline V gene, CDR1 is SQVTM and CDR2 is ANQGSEA.

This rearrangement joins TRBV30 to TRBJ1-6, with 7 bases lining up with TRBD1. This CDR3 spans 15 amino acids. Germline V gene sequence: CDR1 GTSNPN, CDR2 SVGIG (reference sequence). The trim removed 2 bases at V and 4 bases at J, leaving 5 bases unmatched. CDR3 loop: CAWSLGTAYNSPLHF. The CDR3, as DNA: TGTGCCTGGAGTTTAGGGACAGCTTATAATTCACCCCTCCACTTT.

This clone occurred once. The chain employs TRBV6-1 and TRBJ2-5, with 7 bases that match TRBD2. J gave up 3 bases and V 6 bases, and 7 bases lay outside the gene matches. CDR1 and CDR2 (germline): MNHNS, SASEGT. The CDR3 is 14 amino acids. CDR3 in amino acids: CASRRIAGEETQYF. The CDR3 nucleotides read TGTGCCAGCAGGAGGATTGCGGGGGAAGAGACCCAGTACTTC.

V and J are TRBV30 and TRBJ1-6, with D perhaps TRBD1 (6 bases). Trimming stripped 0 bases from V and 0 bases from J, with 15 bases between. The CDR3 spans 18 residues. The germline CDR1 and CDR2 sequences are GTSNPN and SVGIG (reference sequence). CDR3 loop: CAWSVLWTASSYNSPLHF. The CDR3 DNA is TGTGCCTGGAGTGTACTTTGGACAGCGAGCTCCTATAATTCACCCCTCCACTTT.

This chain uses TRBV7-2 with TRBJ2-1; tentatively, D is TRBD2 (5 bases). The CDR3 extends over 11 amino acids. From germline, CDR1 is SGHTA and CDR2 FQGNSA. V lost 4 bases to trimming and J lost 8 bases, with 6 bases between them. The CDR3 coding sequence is TGTGCCAGCAGCTGGCGGGATGAGCAGTTCTTC. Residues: CASSWRDEQFF.

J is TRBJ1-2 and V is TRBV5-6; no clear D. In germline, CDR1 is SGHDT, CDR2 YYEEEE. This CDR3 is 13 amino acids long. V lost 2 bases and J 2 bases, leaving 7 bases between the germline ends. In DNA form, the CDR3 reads TGTGCCAGCAGCTTATCTGGGAACTATGGCTACACCTTC. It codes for CASSLSGNYGYTF.

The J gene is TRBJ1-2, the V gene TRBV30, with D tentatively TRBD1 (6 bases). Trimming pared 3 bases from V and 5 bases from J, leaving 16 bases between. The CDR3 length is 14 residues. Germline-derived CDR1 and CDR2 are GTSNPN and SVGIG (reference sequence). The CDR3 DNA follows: TGTGCCTGGAGCGCACAGGGCGGGGGGTATGGCTACACCTTC. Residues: CAWSAQGGGYGYTF.

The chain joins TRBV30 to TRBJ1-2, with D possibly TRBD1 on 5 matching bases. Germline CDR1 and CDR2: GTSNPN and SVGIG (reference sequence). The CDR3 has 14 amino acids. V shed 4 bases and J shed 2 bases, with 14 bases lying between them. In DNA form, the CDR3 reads TGTGCCTGGACCGCTAGGGGTCTAAACTATGGCTACACCTTC. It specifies CAWTARGLNYGYTF.

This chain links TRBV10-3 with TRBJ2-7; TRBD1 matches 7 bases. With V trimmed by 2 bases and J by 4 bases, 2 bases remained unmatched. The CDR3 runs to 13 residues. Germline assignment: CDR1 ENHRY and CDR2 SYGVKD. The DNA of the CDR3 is TGTGCCATCAGTGAGGGGGGACAGTACGAGCAGTACTTC. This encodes CAISEGGQYEQYF.

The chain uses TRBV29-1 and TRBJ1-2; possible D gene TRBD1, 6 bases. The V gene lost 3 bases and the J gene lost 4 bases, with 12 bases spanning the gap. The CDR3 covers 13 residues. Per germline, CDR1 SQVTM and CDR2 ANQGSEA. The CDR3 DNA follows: TGCAGCGTTGAGGGGGGCGGAGGCTATGGCTACACCTTC. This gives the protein CSVEGGGGYGYTF.

The CDR3 region is CAWSVGQGPSETQYF. CDR3 sequence (DNA): TGTGCCTGGAGTGTGGGACAGGGGCCATCGGAGACCCAGTACTTC. The V gene is TRBV30, the J gene TRBJ2-5, with 10 nucleotides matching TRBD1. The CDR3 has 15 amino acids. J gave up 5 bases and V 0 bases, and 6 bases lay outside the gene matches. Per germline, CDR1 GTSNPN and CDR2 SVGIG (reference sequence).

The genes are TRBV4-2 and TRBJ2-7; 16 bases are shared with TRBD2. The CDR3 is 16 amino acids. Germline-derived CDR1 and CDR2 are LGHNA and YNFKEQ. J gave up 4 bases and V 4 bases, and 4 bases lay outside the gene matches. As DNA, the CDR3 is TGTGCCAGCAGCCCCGGGACTAGCGGGGGGGGTTACGAGCAGTACTTC. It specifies CASSPGTSGGGYEQYF.

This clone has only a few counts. The CDR3 spells CASSLDPRMGRETQYF. The CDR3 region has the DNA TGTGCCAGCAGCTTAGATCCCAGGATGGGACGGGAGACCCAGTACTTC. The rearrangement uses TRBV11-3 and TRBJ2-5; the D call may be TRBD1 or TRBD2 (5 bases each). Germline CDR1 SGHNT, CDR2 YENEEA. Trimming removed 0 bases from V and 5 bases from J, with 16 bases in between. This CDR3 is 16 amino acids long.

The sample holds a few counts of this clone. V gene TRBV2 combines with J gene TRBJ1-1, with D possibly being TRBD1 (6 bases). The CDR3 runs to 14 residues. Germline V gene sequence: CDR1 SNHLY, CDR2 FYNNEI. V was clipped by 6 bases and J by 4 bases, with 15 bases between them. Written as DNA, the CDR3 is TGTGCCAGCAGAGCGGACAGCAGAATCACTGAAGCTTTCTTT. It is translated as CASRADSRITEAFF. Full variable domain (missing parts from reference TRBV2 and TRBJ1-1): EPEVTQTPSHQVTQMGQEVILRCVPISNHLYFYWYRQILGQKVEFLVSFYNNEISEKSEIFDDQFSVERPDGSNFTLKIRSTKLEDSAMYFCASRADSRITEAFFGQGTRLTVV.

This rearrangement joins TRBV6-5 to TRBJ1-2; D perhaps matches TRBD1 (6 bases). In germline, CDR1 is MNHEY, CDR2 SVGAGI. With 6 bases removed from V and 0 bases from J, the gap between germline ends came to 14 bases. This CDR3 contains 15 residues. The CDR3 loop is CASRPFGTTNYGYTF. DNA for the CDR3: TGTGCCAGCAGACCATTCGGGACAACTAACTATGGCTACACCTTC.

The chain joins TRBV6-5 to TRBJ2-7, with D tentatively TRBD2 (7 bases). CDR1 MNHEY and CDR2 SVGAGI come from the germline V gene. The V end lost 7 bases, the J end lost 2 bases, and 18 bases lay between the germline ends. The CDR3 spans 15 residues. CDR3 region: CASNEGGGQPYEQYF. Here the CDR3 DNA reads TGTGCCAGCAACGAAGGGGGGGGTCAACCCTACGAGCAGTACTTC.

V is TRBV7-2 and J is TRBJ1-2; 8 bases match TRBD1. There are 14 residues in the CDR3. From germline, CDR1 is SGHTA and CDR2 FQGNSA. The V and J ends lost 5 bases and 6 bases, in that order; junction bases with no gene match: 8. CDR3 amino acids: CASSRQGRINGYTF. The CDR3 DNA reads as TGTGCCAGCAGCCGACAGGGGAGAATAAATGGCTACACCTTC.

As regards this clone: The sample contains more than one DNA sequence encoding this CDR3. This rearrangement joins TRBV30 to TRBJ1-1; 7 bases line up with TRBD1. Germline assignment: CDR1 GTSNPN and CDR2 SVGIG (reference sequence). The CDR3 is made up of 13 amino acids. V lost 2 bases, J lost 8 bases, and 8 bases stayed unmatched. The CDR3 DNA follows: TGTGCCTGGAGTAAGGGGGCTTGGACGGAAGCTTTCTTT. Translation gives CAWSKGAWTEAFF.

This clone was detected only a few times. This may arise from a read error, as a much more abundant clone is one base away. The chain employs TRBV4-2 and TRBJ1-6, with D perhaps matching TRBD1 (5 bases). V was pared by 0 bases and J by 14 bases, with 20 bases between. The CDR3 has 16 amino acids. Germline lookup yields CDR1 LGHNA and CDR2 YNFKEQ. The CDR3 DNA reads TGTGCCAGCAGCCAAGATCCCACAGGCCCGCGGTGGTCCCTCCACTTT. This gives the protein CASSQDPTGPRWSLHF.

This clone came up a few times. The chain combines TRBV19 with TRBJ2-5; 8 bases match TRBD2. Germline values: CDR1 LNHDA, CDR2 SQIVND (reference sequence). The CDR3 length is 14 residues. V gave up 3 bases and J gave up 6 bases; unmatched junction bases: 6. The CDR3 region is CASSMSASGQTQYF. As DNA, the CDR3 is TGTGCCAGTAGTATGAGTGCTAGCGGGCAGACCCAGTACTTC.

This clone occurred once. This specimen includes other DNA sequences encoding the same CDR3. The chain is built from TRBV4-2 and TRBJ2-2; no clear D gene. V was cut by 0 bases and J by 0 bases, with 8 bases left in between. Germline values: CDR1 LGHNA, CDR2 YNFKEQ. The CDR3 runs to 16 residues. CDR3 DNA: TGTGCCAGCAGCCAAGAGACGGGCACGAACACCGGGGAGCTGTTTTTT. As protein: CASSQETGTNTGELFF.

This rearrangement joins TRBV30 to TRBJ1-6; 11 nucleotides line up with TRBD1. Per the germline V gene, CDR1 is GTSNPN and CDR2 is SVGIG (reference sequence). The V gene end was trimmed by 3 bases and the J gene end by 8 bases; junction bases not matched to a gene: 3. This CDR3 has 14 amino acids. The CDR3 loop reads CAWRRTGGDSPLHF. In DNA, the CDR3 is TGTGCCTGGAGGAGGACAGGGGGCGATTCACCCCTCCACTTT.

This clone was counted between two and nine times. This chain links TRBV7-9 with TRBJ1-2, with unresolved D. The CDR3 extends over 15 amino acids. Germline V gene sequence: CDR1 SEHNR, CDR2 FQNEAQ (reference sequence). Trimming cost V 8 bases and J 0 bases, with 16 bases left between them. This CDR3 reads CASDPQVPANYGYTF. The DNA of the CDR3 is TGTGCCAGCGACCCTCAAGTTCCAGCTAACTATGGCTACACCTTC.

CDR3 residues: CASSRTDTQYF. In nucleotides, the CDR3 is TGTGCCAGCAGTAGAACAGATACGCAGTATTTT. This chain connects TRBV25-1 to TRBJ2-3; D remains ambiguous. V lost 5 bases and J lost 3, with 3 bases in between. Germline V gene data show CDR1 as MGHDK and CDR2 as SYGVNS. The CDR3 runs 11 residues.